These T cell receptor beta chains were read from a single sample in a study of CD8 T cells in ankylosing spondylitis. TCRdb reprocessed the 5' RACE reads via MiXCR and lists one record per CDR3 protein. The sample has about 110,000 distinct CDR3 sequences, about 24% seen once. Specimen: synovial fluid, either unsorted or a sorted T cell fraction (not recorded which). These receptors were obtained from a male donor with ankylosing spondylitis. The CDR3 runs from the conserved cysteine through the conserved F or W. Fields, in order: clone size, V gene, D gene, J gene, CDR3 length, CDR3 DNA, CDR3 protein. D genes are given only for firm matches. Not all rows give a size; the values are once, few, many and, for expanded clones, a class.

-	TRBV12-3/TRBV12-4	-	TRBJ1-2	13	TGTGCCAGCAGCCCCACCCCCAGAGGAGGCTACACCTTC	CASSPTPRGGYTF
many	TRBV24-1	-	TRBJ2-7	11	TGTGCCACCAGTGGGGGCTACGAGCAGTACTTC	CATSGGYEQYF
-	TRBV28	-	TRBJ1-1	15	TGTGCCAGCACCTCCTTGGGCAGGTCGTACACTGAAGCTTTCTTT	CASTSLGRSYTEAFF
medium-sized	TRBV20-1	TRBD1	TRBJ1-1	14	TGCAGTGCCCAACTAGGGACAGGAAACACTGAAGCTTTCTTT	CSAQLGTGNTEAFF
-	TRBV7-2	-	TRBJ1-4	15	TGTGCCAGCAGCCCGGCAGGGGTTACTAATGAAAAACTGTTTTTT	CASSPAGVTNEKLFF
many	TRBV15	TRBD2	TRBJ2-7	16	TGTGCCACCAGCAGATCACGACTAGCGGGAGACTCGGTGCAGTACTTC	CATSRSRLAGDSVQYF
few	TRBV24-1	TRBD2	TRBJ2-1	15	TGTGCCACCGGATATAGCGGGAGTTCCTACAATGAGCAGTTCTTC	CATGYSGSSYNEQFF
-	TRBV20-1	-	TRBJ1-1	15	TGCTGTGCTAGCGGGGGGGCCCAGACGAACACTGAAGCTTTCTTT	CCASGGAQTNTEAFF
many	TRBV5-1	TRBD2	TRBJ2-1	16	TGCGCCAGCAGCCGCGGACTAGCGGGAACGTTGCATGAGCAGTTCTTC	CASSRGLAGTLHEQFF
once	TRBV2	-	TRBJ2-5	15	TGTGCCAGCAGTGGATTAGCTGGCCCCCAAGAGACCCAGTACTTC	CASSGLAGPQETQYF
-	TRBV3-1	-	TRBJ2-3	13	TGTGCCAGCAGCCAAGGTACATCAGATACGCAGTATTTT	CASSQGTSDTQYF
few	TRBV4-1	TRBD1	TRBJ2-7	18	TGCGCCAGCAGCCAAGAAGGACAGGTCCCAGCCCCGTCCTACGAGCAGTACTTC	CASSQEGQVPAPSYEQYF
-	TRBV29-1	-	TRBJ2-1	16	TGCAGCGTTGAAGATCAGGCGGGTCGGACCTACAATGAGCAGTTCTTC	CSVEDQAGRTYNEQFF
many	TRBV11-2	TRBD2	TRBJ2-1	13	TGTGCCATCAAGCCTAGCGGGATTTATGAGCAGTTCTTC	CAIKPSGIYEQFF
few	TRBV11-2	TRBD1	TRBJ2-3	15	TGTGCCAGCAGCCCTGGGACAGTAAGCACAGATACGCAGTATTTT	CASSPGTVSTDTQYF
few	TRBV29-1	-	TRBJ1-1	10	TGCAGCGTCCGACCGGTCCAGGCTTTCTTT	CSVRPVQAFF
-	TRBV10-1	-	TRBJ1-2	13	TGCGCCAGCAGTGGGTCATCTAACTATGGCTACACCTTC	CASSGSSNYGYTF
-	TRBV20-1	-	TRBJ2-5	15	TGCAGTGCACCTACCTCTGGGGAACCCGGAGAGACCCAGTACTTC	CSAPTSGEPGETQYF
many	TRBV7-6	-	TRBJ2-1	16	TGTGCCAGCAGCTTAGAGGGGAGCGGGTTTAGGTATGAGCAGTTCTTC	CASSLEGSGFRYEQFF
many	TRBV5-1	-	TRBJ1-4	13	TGCGCCAGCAGTCGAAGCCACGAGGAAAAACTGTTTTTT	CASSRSHEEKLFF
-	TRBV7-9	-	TRBJ2-5	13	TGTGCCAGCAGCTTAAGGGGATCGGAGACCCAGTACTTC	CASSLRGSETQYF
-	TRBV3-1	-	TRBJ2-5	14	TGTGCCAGCAGCCAAGAGCAGCGGCAAGAGACCCAGTACTTC	CASSQEQRQETQYF
-	TRBV21-1	-	TRBJ2-7	16	TGTGCCAGCAGCAAAGTCGAGCGGGAGGCCTCCTACGAGCAGTACTTC	CASSKVEREASYEQYF
-	TRBV27	TRBD2	TRBJ2-3	14	TGTGCCAGCTGTAAAGCGGGAGAGGAAGATACGCAGTATTTT	CASCKAGEEDTQYF
-	TRBV24-1	TRBD2	TRBJ2-1	18	TGTGCCACCAGTGATTTAACCAGCGGGAGCGGGGCTTACAATGAGCAGTTCTTC	CATSDLTSGSGAYNEQFF
-	TRBV10-3	-	TRBJ2-1	16	TGTGCCATCAGTGAGTATGGGGACTCCTCCTACAATGAGCAGTTCTTC	CAISEYGDSSYNEQFF
few	TRBV20-1	-	TRBJ2-1	14	TGCAGTGCTAACCAGGGAGGAGGATCCAATGAGCAGTTCTTC	CSANQGGGSNEQFF
-	TRBV4-2	-	TRBJ2-5	12	TGTGCCAGCAGCACAGACGGAGAGACCCAGTACTTC	CASSTDGETQYF
-	TRBV20-1	-	TRBJ1-1	13	TGCAGTGCTAGACACGACAGGAACACTGAAGCTTTCTTT	CSARHDRNTEAFF
few	TRBV29-1	-	TRBJ2-1	11	TGCAGCGGTGAACGCGGCAATGAGCAGTTCTTC	CSGERGNEQFF
few	TRBV5-5	TRBD1	TRBJ2-4	14	TGTGCCAGCAGCGGGGGACAGGGGACGAACATTCAGTACTTC	CASSGGQGTNIQYF
once	TRBV5-1	TRBD1	TRBJ2-7	14	TGCGCCAGCAGCCCTGGACAGGGGCCGTACGAGCAGTACTTC	CASSPGQGPYEQYF
-	TRBV12-3/TRBV12-4	TRBD2	TRBJ2-3	14	TGTGCCAGCAGCTCGGGACTAGGAGTAGATACGCAGTATTTT	CASSSGLGVDTQYF
-	TRBV18	TRBD1	TRBJ1-6	15	TGTGCCAGCTCACCACCGGGACAGTATAATTCACCCCTCCACTTT	CASSPPGQYNSPLHF
few	TRBV24-1	-	TRBJ2-7	13	TGTGCCACCAGTGACAGGGTTGCTGGCGAGCAGTACTTC	CATSDRVAGEQYF
few	TRBV10-3	TRBD1	TRBJ2-7	14	TGTGCCATCACCTCGGACAGGGACGACTACGAGCAGTACTTC	CAITSDRDDYEQYF
-	TRBV3-1	-	TRBJ1-2	14	TGTGCCAGCAGCCGAAGGGACGGAAACTATGGCTACACCTTC	CASSRRDGNYGYTF
-	TRBV29-1	TRBD1	TRBJ2-4	15	TGCAGCCCTGAGGGGACAGGGGGGACCAAAAACATTCAGTACTTC	CSPEGTGGTKNIQYF
few	TRBV11-2	-	TRBJ1-1	13	TGTGCCAGCAGCCCCCAGGGATACACTGAAGCTTTCTTT	CASSPQGYTEAFF
few	TRBV4-2	-	TRBJ2-4	14	TGTGCCAGCAGCCAAGATGACACCCAAAACATTCAGTACTTC	CASSQDDTQNIQYF
few	TRBV20-1	TRBD2	TRBJ2-5	15	TGCAGTGCTAGAGGGTGGAGCGGGAGATATGAGACCCAGTACTTC	CSARGWSGRYETQYF
few	TRBV10-1	-	TRBJ2-3	15	TGCGCCAGCAGTCCCGGGACCCTATCCACAGATACGCAGTATTTT	CASSPGTLSTDTQYF
few	TRBV20-1	TRBD2	TRBJ2-1	16	TGCAGTGCTAGAGTCCTGGCGGGAGGAAAATACAATGAGCAGTTCTTC	CSARVLAGGKYNEQFF
-	TRBV29-1	TRBD2	TRBJ2-2	14	TGCAGCGTTGCAATAGCGGGATTCACCGGGGAGCTGTTTTTT	CSVAIAGFTGELFF
medium-sized	TRBV10-1	-	TRBJ2-1	12	TGCGCCAGCAGTGGTAGCACCAATGAGCAGTTCTTC	CASSGSTNEQFF
-	TRBV24-1	TRBD1	TRBJ1-5	17	TGTGCCACCAGTGATTCGACCACGACAGGGGGAAATCAGCCCCAGCATTTT	CATSDSTTTGGNQPQHF
-	TRBV3-1	-	TRBJ1-1	14	TGTGCCAGCAGCCAAGAACACGGAAATACTGAAGCTTTCTTT	CASSQEHGNTEAFF
-	TRBV20-1	TRBD1	TRBJ1-2	12	TGCAGTGTAACAGGGGGGAACTATGGCTACACCTTC	CSVTGGNYGYTF
-	TRBV5-1	TRBD1	TRBJ2-2	19	TGCGCCAGCAGCTTTTGGCCAGTTGGACAGGGGGCTGCAACCGGGGAGCTGTTTTTT	CASSFWPVGQGAATGELFF
medium-sized	TRBV11-2	-	TRBJ2-3	13	TGTGCCAGCAGCTTAGATCGGTTAGATACGCAGTATTTT	CASSLDRLDTQYF